The subject of this entry is one T cell receptor (beta chain). Its antigen remains unidentified. There are no base qualities to consult, and no much larger clone falls within one base. The entry originates in a study of CD8 T cells in Susac syndrome (dated by TCRdb to between 2018 and 2021). Looking at the study overall: Among the Susac syndrome patients who were sequenced, clinically active disease was present in roughly six and clinical remission was observed in under ten. At blood withdrawal, Susac syndrome patients were either therapy-naive, taking corticosteroids (in some cases with IVIg as well), or taking IVIg alone. Whether CD8+ T cell activation and differentiation in Susac syndrome was antigen driven was tested using repertoire sequencing. What the work shows at the level of the full study, not this receptor alone: The TCR sequencing and HLA analysis was acknowledged to have included a relatively small number of individuals. In patients with Susac syndrome, the CD4+ T cell repertoire showed no detectable clonal expansion.

In the germline V gene, CDR1 corresponds to SGHTA and CDR2 to FQGNSA. The CDR3 runs 14 residues from the cysteine to the phenylalanine. The kept DNA is CDR3 alone, 42 bases in frame from the first base. Relative to germline, V is 1 base shorter and J is 7 bases shorter, with 13 bases between their ends. Peripheral blood CD8+ and CD4+ T cells from healthy donors, Susac syndrome patients and multiple sclerosis patients were profiled by high-throughput TCR beta sequencing. The Susac syndrome patients fulfilled recently defined diagnostic criteria for either definite or probable disease. Bulk CD8+ and CD4+ T cells were purified by magnetic negative isolation, while CD8+ TEMRA cells were enriched using FACS. Blood was drawn into EDTA tubes, processed within 24 hours, and PBMCs were isolated by density gradient centrifugation. PBMCs destined for TCR sequencing were cryopreserved in liquid nitrogen and later thawed in a 37 °C water bath. The sorted or isolated CD4+, CD8+ and CD8+ TEMRA cells reached a purity of at least 90%.

RNA was extracted with the RNeasy kit and roughly 0.5 to 1 ug was reverse transcribed using random hexamers. The immunoSEQ multiplex PCR assay, which covers 54 Vbeta and 13 Jbeta segments, was used to amplify TCR beta CDR3 regions. PCR amplification bias was corrected by using a synthetic template baseline for primer optimization and computational correction. Concerning the study's data processing: Only productive sequences were kept, with reads annotated to V, D and J genes according to IMGT and analyzed in immunoSEQ Analyzer. To calculate clonality, Shannon entropy was normalized by log2 of the number of productive unique sequences and then subtracted from one. Public and private clones were assessed among the 100 most prevalent clones of each patient and control. A clone was defined as Susac-specific if it was absent from the healthy and MS cohorts, from over a thousand published viral clones and from other ImmuneACCESS disease sequences. Starting from the raw public reads, TCRdb applied fastp trimming at Q25, assembled clones with MiXCR and retained in-frame beta chains. One record per CDR3 amino acid sequence lists the most common genes and DNA. The V and J calls were determined by TCRdb, not by the authors. The sample data list hundreds of thousands of distinct CDR3 sequences, and about 95% of these were observed just once. 0.15% to 0.2% of the sample is held by the ten biggest clonotypes.

The chain joins TRBV7-2 to TRBJ2-5, and possibly TRBD2, on 7 matching bases. The origin of this receptor is a human donor with Susac syndrome. The source material was CD4+ T cells from PBMCs. CDR3 reads: CASSLGRGAVTQYF. The DNA reads as follows: TGTGCCAGCAGCTTAGGACGGGGGGCGGTGACCCAGTACTTC.